The 31 T cell receptor beta chains below were found in one sample sequenced in a study of tumor-infiltrating lymphocytes in localized non-small cell lung cancer (dated by TCRdb to the early 2020s). Library preparation employed the immunoSEQ multiplex PCR assay. The table comes from immuneACCESS by way of TCRdb, which keeps in-frame sequences with V and J called. Part of the clones is missing from these tables; in studies checked, under half for an unresolved V gene and the rest for unknown reasons. Recorded for this sample are thousands of clones; roughly 75% of them occurred a single time. Jointly, the top ten make up 5% to 7% of the sample. Sequencing was done on a sample of uninvolved lung tissue not adjacent to the tumor. These receptors came from a human donor with non-small cell lung cancer.

The chain has TRBV9 and TRBJ2-3; 7 nucleotides line up with TRBD1. The length of the CDR3 is 13 residues. Germline V gene data show CDR1 as SGDLS and CDR2 as YYNGEE. V dropped 4 bases and J dropped 6; count of bases not matched to a gene: 5. The CDR3 protein is CASSIQGVDTQYF. CDR3 coding DNA: TGTGCCAGCAGCATCCAGGGGGTGGATACGCAGTATTTT.

The chain is built from TRBV7-2 and TRBJ2-5; 9 bases align to TRBD2. The CDR3 has 16 residues. The V and J ends lost 4 bases and 5 bases, in that order; junction bases with no gene match: 11. CDR1 and CDR2 from the germline V gene are SGHTA and FQGNSA. CDR3 region: CASSYSGRGLQETQYF. The CDR3 nucleotides are TGTGCCAGCAGCTATAGCGGGAGAGGGTTACAGGAGACCCAGTACTTC.

V is TRBV7-9 and J is TRBJ1-4, with TRBD1 as a possible D gene (5 bases). The CDR3 covers 15 residues. V was trimmed by 5 bases and J by 2 bases, leaving 12 bases between them. Germline assignment: CDR1 SEHNR and CDR2 FQNEAQ (reference sequence). In nucleotides, the CDR3 is TGTGCCAGCAGCGAAAAAGAGGGGACTAATGAAAAACTGTTTTTT. This gives the protein CASSEKEGTNEKLFF.

The rearrangement links TRBV27 to TRBJ2-1, with D possibly being TRBD2 (8 bases). The CDR3 consists of 18 residues. CDR1 is MNHEY and CDR2 is SMNVEV in the germline V gene (reference sequence). V lost 5 bases, J lost 2 bases, and 22 bases lay in between. CDR3 protein: CASSPTPTGTRAYNEQFF. CDR3 nucleotides: TGTGCCAGCAGTCCCACCCCGACAGGGACTAGAGCCTACAATGAGCAGTTCTTC.

In this sample, this clone turned up once. The sample carries other DNA sequences with the same CDR3. The CDR3 sequence is CASSPTGRTDTQYF. DNA for the CDR3: TGTGCCAGCTCACCAACGGGACGCACAGATACGCAGTATTTT. The rearrangement links TRBV18 to TRBJ2-3, with D perhaps assigned TRBD1 or TRBD2 (5 bases each). Per the germline V gene, CDR1 is KGHSH and CDR2 is LQKENI. CDR3 length: 14 amino acids. Trimming removed 2 bases from V and 1 base from J, with 7 bases in between.

The chain uses TRBV12-1 and TRBJ2-2; whether TRBD1, the table's D call, matches the DNA was not checked. TRBV12-1 counts as a pseudogene. This CDR3 contains 15 residues. CDR3 bases: TGTGCCAGCAGATACAGGGGGCCGAACACCGGGGAGCTGTTTTTT. Translating it yields CASRYRGPNTGELFF.

The chain couples TRBV6-4 to TRBJ2-3; no clear D. From germline, CDR1 is MRHNA and CDR2 SNTAGT. Between the trimmed V and J ends, which lost 0 bases and 2 bases, there was a span of 6 bases. CDR3 length: 14 residues. Here the CDR3 reads CASSDSDNTDTQYF. Written as DNA, the CDR3 is TGTGCCAGCAGTGACTCAGACAACACAGATACGCAGTATTTT.

V and J are TRBV28 and TRBJ2-7; the D call may be TRBD1 or TRBD2 (6 bases each). V dropped 3 bases and J dropped 4 bases, with 22 bases sitting between them. CDR1 is MDHEN and CDR2 is SYDVKM in the germline V gene. The CDR3 contains 17 residues. The CDR3 bases are TGTGCCAGCAGTTTGAGGGGGGCCTGGCAGGGTGCATACGAGCAGTACTTC. The encoded protein is CASSLRGAWQGAYEQYF.

The gene calls are TRBV6-5 and TRBJ1-1; D call uncertain. This CDR3 has 14 amino acids. The V gene lost 2 bases and the J gene lost 5 bases, with 12 bases spanning the gap. Germline loops: CDR1 MNHEY, CDR2 SVGAGI. CDR3 in DNA: TGTGCCAGCAGTTACCGGACCAGATCAACTGAAGCTTTCTTT. Its protein product is CASSYRTRSTEAFF.

This chain uses TRBV7-2 with TRBJ2-1, with TRBD2 identical over 9 bases. Germline CDR1 reads SGHTA; CDR2 reads FQGNSA. V was pared by 5 bases and J by 9 bases, with 11 bases of the junction left unmatched. The CDR3 covers 15 residues. CDR3 residues: CASSLLAGEVGEQFF. The CDR3 DNA reads TGTGCCAGCAGCCTACTAGCGGGTGAGGTTGGTGAGCAGTTCTTC.

This clone was recorded once. This rearrangement joins TRBV5-1 to TRBJ1-3; 7 bases line up with TRBD1. The CDR3 length is 17 residues. V lost 0 bases to trimming and J lost 1 base; unmatched junction nucleotides: 7. Per the germline V gene, CDR1 is SGHRS and CDR2 is YFSETQ. The CDR3 reads CASSLALGRGSGNTIYF. CDR3 DNA: TGCGCCAGCAGCTTGGCGTTGGGCAGGGGGTCTGGAAACACCATATATTTT.

This clone has a single count. CDR3 in DNA: TGCGCCAGCAGCTTGGCGGTGGAGGAGACCCAGTACTTC. Encoded protein: CASSLAVEETQYF. The genes are TRBV5-1 and TRBJ2-5; D unresolved. The ends were cut back, 0 bases at V and 5 bases at J, with 8 bases in the middle. In germline, CDR1 is SGHRS, CDR2 YFSETQ. The CDR3 is made up of 13 amino acids. Drawing the rest from reference TRBV5-1 and TRBJ2-5, the complete variable domain is KAGVTQTPRYLIKTRGQQVTLSCSPISGHRSVSWYQQTPGQGLQFLFEYFSETQRNKGNFPGRFSGRQFSNSRSEMNVSTLELGDSALYLCASSLAVEETQYFGPGTRLLVL.

The V and J genes are TRBV6-5 and TRBJ1-1; D is possibly TRBD1 (6 bases). The CDR3 consists of 13 residues. Germline V gene data show CDR1 as MNHEY and CDR2 as SVGAGI. V was pared by 5 bases and J by 4 bases, with 11 bases between. The CDR3 coding sequence is TGTGCCAGCAGTCCAGGGGTTCGCACTGAAGCTTTCTTT. It specifies CASSPGVRTEAFF.

Only one count was recorded for this clone. The J gene is TRBJ2-7, the V gene TRBV6-6; 8 bases align to TRBD1. The length of the CDR3 is 13 residues. V shed 8 bases and J 6 bases; nucleotides not matched to a gene: 9. Germline assignment: CDR1 MNHNY and CDR2 SVGAGI (reference sequence). CDR3 residues: CASGGTQGGEQYF. The DNA of the CDR3 is TGTGCCAGCGGGGGGACACAGGGGGGCGAGCAGTACTTC.

This chain joins TRBV7-9 and TRBJ2-2, with D unresolved. This CDR3 is 17 amino acids long. Between the trimmed V and J ends, which lost 8 bases and 3 bases, there was a span of 22 bases. Germline V gives CDR1 SEHNR, CDR2 FQNEAQ (reference sequence). The CDR3 DNA reads as TGTGCCAGCCTAAGTGCCCCTCGTTATCTGTACACCGGGGAGCTGTTTTTT. Residues: CASLSAPRYLYTGELFF.

The chain is built from TRBV10-1 and TRBJ2-7, with TRBD1 matching 9 bases. J lost 0 bases, V lost 2 bases, and 5 bases had no gene match. The CDR3 has 16 residues. CDR1 WNHNN and CDR2 SYGVQD come from the germline V gene (reference sequence). CDR3 coding DNA: TGCGCCAGCAGTGAGAGGTTGGGACAGGGCTCCTACGAGCAGTACTTC. Protein sequence: CASSERLGQGSYEQYF.

This chain links TRBV4-2 with TRBJ1-2; TRBD1 matches 7 bases. Germline V gene lookup returns CDR1 LGHNA and CDR2 YNFKEQ. V trimming: 4 bases; J trimming: 7 bases; junction bases outside the gene matches: 9. The CDR3 contains 14 residues. In DNA, the CDR3 is TGTGCCAGCAGCCGAGAAACAGGGGAGGGTGGCTACACCTTC. Its translation is CASSRETGEGGYTF.

The chain recombines TRBV6-6 with TRBJ1-2; 9 nucleotides align to TRBD1. CDR3 length: 13 residues. The V gene's germline CDR1 is MNHNY and CDR2 SVGAGI (reference sequence). Losses at the gene ends were 4 bases for V and 7 bases for J; bases not matched to a gene: 4. CDR3 protein: CASSFTGGLGYTF. CDR3 nucleotides: TGTGCCAGCAGTTTTACAGGGGGCCTTGGCTACACCTTC.

V and J are TRBV28 and TRBJ2-3; D is unresolved. The CDR3 totals 14 residues. The V gene lost 5 bases and the J gene lost 7 bases, with 16 bases spanning the gap. Germline V gene sequence: CDR1 MDHEN, CDR2 SYDVKM. The CDR3 loop is CASSTKRGAYTQYF. CDR3 DNA: TGTGCCAGCAGTACGAAAAGAGGCGCGTATACGCAGTATTTT.

The chain recombines TRBV28 with TRBJ1-5; D gene ambiguous. V was shortened by 3 bases and J by 3 bases, with 12 bases between the two germline ends. The CDR3 runs 15 residues. Germline CDR1 MDHEN, CDR2 SYDVKM. The CDR3 nucleotides read TGTGCCAGCAGTTTGCACAGAACCTTCAATCAGCCCCAGCATTTT. It is translated as CASSLHRTFNQPQHF.

CDR3 region: CASSLIGETQYF. CDR3 DNA: TGTGCCAGCAGTTTGATCGGAGAGACCCAGTACTTC. The genes are TRBV28 and TRBJ2-5; no definite D call. In germline, CDR1 is MDHEN, CDR2 SYDVKM. The CDR3 length is 12 residues. V was clipped by 3 bases and J by 4 bases, with 6 bases between them.

By its share, this clone is medium-sized. CDR3 DNA: TGCAGCGTTAAAGTAGGTGGGCATGGCTACACCTTC. As protein: CSVKVGGHGYTF. This chain joins TRBV29-1 and TRBJ1-2; D is unclear. This CDR3 has 12 amino acids. CDR1 SQVTM and CDR2 ANQGSEA come from the germline V gene. The V end was cut by 5 bases, the J end by 6 bases, with 13 bases between.

This rearrangement joins TRBV10-3 to TRBJ2-1; 10 nucleotides agree with TRBD2. The germline CDR1 and CDR2 sequences are ENHRY and SYGVKD. Trimming cost V 5 bases and J 9 bases; bases outside gene matches: 10. The CDR3 has 15 residues. The CDR3 DNA reads TGTGCCATCAGTCCCAGCGGGAGGGCCACTGGTGAGCAGTTCTTC. Its translation: CAISPSGRATGEQFF.

By sample share, this clone is medium-sized. V usage is TRBV5-1 and J usage is TRBJ2-2; D is ambiguous. The CDR3 runs 14 residues. Trimming took off 8 bases at V and 2 bases at J, with 13 bases between the two ends. Germline assignment: CDR1 SGHRS and CDR2 YFSETQ. The DNA for the CDR3 is TGCGCCAGTAAAGTCGGGCTTAACACCGGGGAGCTGTTTTTT. Residues: CASKVGLNTGELFF.

In this sample, this clone turned up once. The V call is TRBV28, the J call TRBJ2-7; 7 bases fit TRBD1. Unmatched junction bases numbered 7, after V lost 8 bases and J lost 3 bases. The CDR3 loop spans 13 amino acids. CDR1 is MDHEN, CDR2 SYDVKM, per germline. In nucleotides, the CDR3 is TGTGCCAGCCTCAGGGGGTATAGCTACGAGCAGTACTTC. Residues: CASLRGYSYEQYF.

The V call is TRBV11-2, the J call TRBJ2-3, with TRBD1 matching over 7 bases. In germline, CDR1 is SGHAT, CDR2 FQNNGV. V dropped 1 base and J dropped 4; count of bases not matched to a gene: 11. CDR3 size: 17 residues. DNA of the CDR3: TGTGCCAGCAGCTTAGTAATAGGGGGCCGAGGCCCAGATACGCAGTATTTT. It codes for CASSLVIGGRGPDTQYF. Full variable domain (outside the CDR3, taken from reference TRBV11-2 and TRBJ2-3): EAGVAQSPRYKIIEKRQSVAFWCNPISGHATLYWYQQILGQGPKLLIQFQNNGVVDDSQLPKDRFSAERLKGVDSTLKIQPAKLEDSAVYLCASSLVIGGRGPDTQYFGPGTRLTVL.

The CDR3 DNA reads TGTGCCAGCAGCTTTGGGACCAAAGACAATGAGCAGTTCTTC. Protein sequence: CASSFGTKDNEQFF. J is TRBJ2-1 and V is TRBV11-1; tentatively, D is TRBD1 or TRBD2 (5 bases each). The V end lost 3 bases, the J end lost 5 bases, and 11 bases lay between the germline ends. The CDR3 is 14 amino acids. Germline loops: CDR1 SGHAT, CDR2 FQDESV (reference sequence).

The rearrangement joins TRBV28 to TRBJ2-7; 7 bases are shared with TRBD1. With V trimmed by 3 bases and J by 3 bases, 5 bases remained unmatched. Germline values: CDR1 MDHEN, CDR2 SYDVKM. The CDR3 contains 14 residues. As DNA, the CDR3 is TGTGCCAGCAGTTTGAGACAGGGAAACTACGAGCAGTACTTC. Translation gives CASSLRQGNYEQYF. The variable domain in full, with the rest retrieved from reference TRBV28 and TRBJ2-7, is DVKVTQSSRYLVKRTGEKVFLECVQDMDHENMFWYRQDPGLGLRLIYFSYDVKMKEKGDIPEGYSVSREKKERFSLILESASTNQTSMYLCASSLRQGNYEQYFGPGTRLTVT.

The chain employs TRBV9 and TRBJ2-2; 8 bases match TRBD2. Germline V gene data show CDR1 as SGDLS and CDR2 as YYNGEE. Trimming cost V 2 bases and J 7 bases; bases outside gene matches: 10. This CDR3 comprises 16 residues. The CDR3 loop reads CASSVAAGGRHGELFF. For the CDR3, the DNA is TGTGCCAGCAGCGTCGCGGCGGGAGGCCGCCACGGGGAGCTGTTTTTT. The entire variable domain, with the rest obtained from reference TRBV9 and TRBJ2-2, is as follows: DSGVTQTPKHLITATGQRVTLRCSPRSGDLSVYWYQQSLDQGLQFLIQYYNGEERAKGNILERFSAQQFPDLHSELNLSSLELGDSALYFCASSVAAGGRHGELFFGEGSRLTVL.

J is TRBJ1-1 and V is TRBV19, with 9 positions matching TRBD1. CDR3 length equals 13 residues. The J segment lost 1 base and the V segment lost 8 bases, leaving 2 bases of the junction unmatched. Germline lookup yields CDR1 LNHDA and CDR2 SQIVND (reference sequence). Here the CDR3 DNA reads TGTGCCAGTCTGGGACAGGGGAACACTGAAGCTTTCTTT. Translation: CASLGQGNTEAFF.

The chain joins TRBV6-6 to TRBJ2-1; 7 bases are a match to TRBD2. This CDR3 is 14 amino acids long. Germline trimming cut 11 bases from V and 10 bases from J; bases unmatched to any gene: 17. The germline CDR1 and CDR2 sequences are MNHNY and SVGAGI (reference sequence). This chain's CDR3 is CAGFKGGSSGEQFF. The CDR3 DNA is TGTGCCGGATTTAAGGGAGGGTCCTCGGGGGAGCAGTTCTTC.